This T cell receptor (beta chain) was observed in a study of cytomegalovirus exposure and HLA in healthy donors. With 60 Vbeta and 13 Jbeta primers, the PCR was carried out. Clones were read by immunoSEQ multiplex PCR, and TCRdb kept only the in-frame ones, dropping some. The table has about 200,000 clones, 65% to 85% seen once. Trimming stripped 0 bases from V and 8 bases from J, with 17 bases between. Germline V gives CDR1 SGHNT, CDR2 YYREEE (reference sequence). The CDR3 length is 16 residues. Sequenced material: PBMCs. This TCR derives from a boy aged 2 to 10 in good health and CMV-seronegative. The V call is TRBV5-4, the J call TRBJ1-4, with D possibly being TRBD1 (6 bases). This chain's CDR3 is CASSLAQTGMTEKLFF. CDR3 DNA: TGTGCCAGCAGCTTGGCTCAAACAGGGATGACCGAAAAACTGTTTTTT.